These T cell receptor beta chains were read from a single sample in a study of molecular identifiers for immune sequencing clone quantification. TCRdb itself ran the PCR reads through MiXCR, one entry per CDR3 protein. The table has around 460,000 distinct CDR3 sequences, less than 30% seen once. The sample taken for sequencing was naive CD8+ T cells from blood, with Jurkat cell RNA spiked in. All receptors come from a human donor in good health. Some libraries in this study had Jurkat cell RNA spiked in. The CDR3 runs from the conserved cysteine through the conserved F or W. Fields, in order: CDR3 DNA, CDR3 protein, V gene, J gene, D gene, clone size. A D gene is named only where the DNA matches it firmly. Size values are once, few and many counts, or a class for expanded clones, and some rows have none.

TGTGCCAGCAGCCAAGATTCACGACAGGGAAGAAACATTCAGTACTTC	CASSQDSRQGRNIQYF	TRBV14	TRBJ2-4	TRBD1	many
TGTGCCAGCAGCTTTGGCCAGGTGGGAGATACGCAGTATTTT	CASSFGQVGDTQYF	TRBV5-4	TRBJ2-3	.	few
TGTGCCAGCGGGTTTCTTGAGACCCAGTACTTC	CASGFLETQYF	TRBV27	TRBJ2-5	.	.
TGCAGTGCTGGAGGGGTGGGGGGATGGGCTGAAGCTTTCTTT	CSAGGVGGWAEAFF	TRBV20-1	TRBJ1-1	.	.
TGTGCCAGCAGACCTCGCGGGCGGTACCAAGAGACCCAGTACTTC	CASRPRGRYQETQYF	TRBV7-9	TRBJ2-5	.	few
TGTGCCAGCAGCTTAGTTCCGGGAACCTACGAGCAGTACTTC	CASSLVPGTYEQYF	TRBV7-8	TRBJ2-7	.	few
TGTGCCAGTAGTACGCTCGGGAGACCCTACGAGCAGTACTTC	CASSTLGRPYEQYF	TRBV19	TRBJ2-7	.	.
TGTGCCAGCAGCCCCCGTGCAACCGGGACCTACGAGCAGTACTTC	CASSPRATGTYEQYF	TRBV27	TRBJ2-7	.	.
TGTGCCAGCTCACAAACTAGCGGAGGCCTGACAGATACGCAGTATTTT	CASSQTSGGLTDTQYF	TRBV18	TRBJ2-3	TRBD2	few
TGCAGTGCTAGACCCGACATGTCCTACGAGCAGTACTTC	CSARPDMSYEQYF	TRBV20-1	TRBJ2-7	.	.
TGTGCCTCACAGGAGAATGAAAAACTGTTTTTT	CASQENEKLFF	TRBV7-9	TRBJ1-4	.	many
TGTGCCAGCAGTTACGGGACTAGCGGATACGAGCAGTGCTTC	CASSYGTSGYEQCF	TRBV11-1	TRBJ2-7	TRBD2	.
TGTGCCAGCAGCTTAACGTCCTACAATGAGCAGTTCTTC	CASSLTSYNEQFF	TRBV7-8	TRBJ2-1	.	many
TGCAGCGTTGAACGGCGGTCAAACACCGGGGAGCTGTTTTTT	CSVERRSNTGELFF	TRBV29-1	TRBJ2-2	.	many
TGTGCCAGCAGCCGGGGGGCTGGTGGGACTAGCGGATACGAGCAGTACTTC	CASSRGAGGTSGYEQYF	TRBV7-9	TRBJ2-7	TRBD2	.
TGTGCCAGCAGTTACGATCCCACCGGGACCTATGGCTACACCTTC	CASSYDPTGTYGYTF	TRBV6-2/TRBV6-3	TRBJ1-2	.	.
TGTGCCTGCGACAGGGGGAATGAGCAGTTCTTC	CACDRGNEQFF	TRBV30	TRBJ2-1	TRBD1	.
TGTGCCAGCAGTACAGCTTATGGCTACACCTTC	CASSTAYGYTF	TRBV6-2/TRBV6-3	TRBJ1-2	.	.
TGTGCCAGCCCGGGACACCCAGGAACCGGGGAGCTGTTTTTT	CASPGHPGTGELFF	TRBV12-3/TRBV12-4	TRBJ2-2	.	.
TGTGCCAGCAGTTTGTCAAGTGAGCGGAACACCGGGGAGCTGTTTTTT	CASSLSSERNTGELFF	TRBV12-3/TRBV12-4	TRBJ2-2	.	.
TGTGCCAGCAGTTTCGATGGTACAGGTGAAACCTGGAGCACAGATACGCAGTATTTT	CASSFDGTGETWSTDTQYF	TRBV6-2/TRBV6-3	TRBJ2-3	.	few
TGTGCCACCGAGGCCCCAGGGTGGAACACCGGGGAGCTGTTTTTT	CATEAPGWNTGELFF	TRBV24-1	TRBJ2-2	.	.
TGTGCCAGCAGCTTATCGACGACGGGGAATCAGCCCCAGCATTTT	CASSLSTTGNQPQHF	TRBV7-9	TRBJ1-5	.	many
TGTGCCAGCAGCTCTCCGATCCAGACTAGCGGGAGCGCAGATACGCAGTATTTT	CASSSPIQTSGSADTQYF	TRBV7-3	TRBJ2-3	TRBD2	.
TGCAGTGCTCGGGATGAGGCGGGAGTTTACGAGCAGTACTTC	CSARDEAGVYEQYF	TRBV20-1	TRBJ2-7	TRBD2	.
TGTGCCAGCAGCTTGGGACAGGGGGAAACCATTCAGTACTTC	CASSLGQGETIQYF	TRBV7-3	TRBJ2-4	TRBD1	.
TGTGCTAGTGGTTTGGTCGGTGAAGCTTTCTTT	CASGLVGEAFF	TRBV12-5	TRBJ1-1	.	few
TGTGCTAGCTCCCCAAGCAGCGGGAATGGAGATACGCAGTATTTT	CASSPSSGNGDTQYF	TRBV7-7	TRBJ2-3	TRBD2	few
TGTGCCAGCAGCCCAGCTAGCGGGGGACACACAGATACGCAGTATTTT	CASSPASGGHTDTQYF	TRBV5-4	TRBJ2-3	TRBD2	many
TGTGCCAGCAGCTTAGCGGGGGACAGAAACAATGAGCAGTTCTTC	CASSLAGDRNNEQFF	TRBV7-9	TRBJ2-1	TRBD1	few
TGTGCCAGCAGTTTCCAGGTATACAATGAGCAGTTCTTC	CASSFQVYNEQFF	TRBV27	TRBJ2-1	.	.
TGCGCCAGCAGCCAAGATGGTGGGCAGGGAAGTCAGCCCCAGCATTTT	CASSQDGGQGSQPQHF	TRBV4-1	TRBJ1-5	.	few
TGTGCCAGCAGCCCGGGCGGACAGAGGCAGTTCTTC	CASSPGGQRQFF	TRBV12-3/TRBV12-4	TRBJ2-1	.	few
TGTGCCAGTAGTACCGGACAGGGAAACTATGGCTACACCTTC	CASSTGQGNYGYTF	TRBV19	TRBJ1-2	TRBD1	many
TGTGCCCGCAGCCCCGGCTCCGGGCATCAGCCCCAGCATTTT	CARSPGSGHQPQHF	TRBV5-6	TRBJ1-5	.	.
TGTGCCAGCAGTTTACGCGGGGCGACCACAGATACGCAGTATTTT	CASSLRGATTDTQYF	TRBV12-3/TRBV12-4	TRBJ2-3	.	many
TGTGCCAGCAGCTACGATGGACTGGAACCGTTTTTT	CASSYDGLEPFF	TRBV7-9	TRBJ1-4	.	.
TGTGCCAGCAGCGCTACAGGGACTACTGAAGCTTTCTTT	CASSATGTTEAFF	TRBV7-9	TRBJ1-1	.	few
TGTGCCAGCAGCTTAGGGGCTAGCGGATACTACGAGCAGTACTTC	CASSLGASGYYEQYF	TRBV11-2	TRBJ2-7	TRBD2	.
TGTGCTAGTGGTTTGGGACACTACTACGAGCAGTACTTC	CASGLGHYYEQYF	TRBV12-5	TRBJ2-7	.	many
TGTGCCAGCAGTCTGACAGAGAAGTACGAGCAGTACTTC	CASSLTEKYEQYF	TRBV27	TRBJ2-7	.	.
TGCGCCAGCAGCCAAGATATGGGGGCCCTTTACAATGAGCAGTTCTTC	CASSQDMGALYNEQFF	TRBV4-3	TRBJ2-1	.	few
TGTGCCAGCAGCCCAGCGGGAGTCGGGCCAGATACGCAGTATTTT	CASSPAGVGPDTQYF	TRBV28	TRBJ2-3	TRBD2	many
TGTGCCAGCAGTGAAGGGACAGCCAGCAATCAGCCCCAGCATTTT	CASSEGTASNQPQHF	TRBV25-1	TRBJ1-5	TRBD1	few
TGCAGTGCTAGAGATATCTCGCGCAGGGTAATATACGAGCAGTACTTC	CSARDISRRVIYEQYF	TRBV20-1	TRBJ2-7	.	few
TGTGCCACCAGTGATTTGACAGCGGGAGGGCGGACCGGGGAGCTGTTTTTT	CATSDLTAGGRTGELFF	TRBV24-1	TRBJ2-2	TRBD2	.
TGCAGTGCTAGAGATTTGGGACAAATGAATTCACCCCTCCACTTT	CSARDLGQMNSPLHF	TRBV20-1	TRBJ1-6	.	few
TGTGCCAGCAGTTTAGCAGGGAGAACCTACGAGCAGTACTTC	CASSLAGRTYEQYF	TRBV12-3/TRBV12-4	TRBJ2-7	.	.
TGTGCCAGCAGTTTTGGCAGCCACAACTCCTACGAGCAGTACTTC	CASSFGSHNSYEQYF	TRBV12-3/TRBV12-4	TRBJ2-7	.	few
TGTGCCTGGGGGGCAGGCACCACCGGGGAGCTGTTTTTT	CAWGAGTTGELFF	TRBV30	TRBJ2-2	.	many
TGTGCCAGCAGCCCCCGGCAGGGGGTGAGGACTAACTATGGCTACACCTTC	CASSPRQGVRTNYGYTF	TRBV3-1	TRBJ1-2	TRBD1	few
TGCAGCTCCTGGGACGGTAATAGCAATCAGCCCCAGCATTTT	CSSWDGNSNQPQHF	TRBV29-1	TRBJ1-5	.	many
TGTGCCAGCAGCCCCCCCAGGGCCGGCAATCAGCCCCAGCATTTT	CASSPPRAGNQPQHF	TRBV12-3/TRBV12-4	TRBJ1-5	.	many
TGTGCCAGCAGCCCCCGCAGGGACCCCTACGAGCAGTACTTC	CASSPRRDPYEQYF	TRBV9	TRBJ2-7	.	.
TGTGCCAGCAGCGTAGGTGTAGGCTCCTACGAGCAGTACTTC	CASSVGVGSYEQYF	TRBV9	TRBJ2-7	.	.
TGTGCCAGCAGTTCGGGGCCCAATCAGCCCCAGCATTTT	CASSSGPNQPQHF	TRBV27	TRBJ1-5	.	many
TGTGCCAGCAAAACGACAGGGGATGGCTACACCTTC	CASKTTGDGYTF	TRBV2	TRBJ1-2	TRBD1	few
TGCAGCGTTGAAGATGGGGTACTAGCGTTGGAGACCCAGTACTTC	CSVEDGVLALETQYF	TRBV29-1	TRBJ2-5	TRBD2	many
TGTGCCAGCAGTTTAATGGGTCCCTATGGCTACCCCTTC	CASSLMGPYGYPF	TRBV12-3/TRBV12-4	TRBJ1-2	.	once